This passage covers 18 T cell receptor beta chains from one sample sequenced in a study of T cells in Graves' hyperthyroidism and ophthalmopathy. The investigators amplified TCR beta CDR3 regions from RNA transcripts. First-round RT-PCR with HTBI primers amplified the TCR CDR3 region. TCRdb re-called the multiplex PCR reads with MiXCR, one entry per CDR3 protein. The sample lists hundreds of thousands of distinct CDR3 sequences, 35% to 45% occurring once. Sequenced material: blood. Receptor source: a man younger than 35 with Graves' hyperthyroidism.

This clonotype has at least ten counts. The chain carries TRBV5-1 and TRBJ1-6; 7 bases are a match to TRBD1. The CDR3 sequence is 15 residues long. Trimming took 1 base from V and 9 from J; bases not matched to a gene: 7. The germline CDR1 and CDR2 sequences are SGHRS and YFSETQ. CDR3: CASSLTGEGGSPLHF. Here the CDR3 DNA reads TGCGCCAGCAGCTTGACAGGGGAAGGTGGTTCACCCCTCCACTTT.

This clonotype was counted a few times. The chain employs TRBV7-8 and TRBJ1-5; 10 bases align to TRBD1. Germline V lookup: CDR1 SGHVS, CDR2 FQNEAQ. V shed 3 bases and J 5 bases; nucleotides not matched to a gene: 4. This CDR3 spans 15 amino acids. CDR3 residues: CASSFRDRGDQPQHF. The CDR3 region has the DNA TGTGCCAGCAGCTTCCGGGACAGGGGTGATCAGCCCCAGCATTTT.

This CDR3 reads CSASPGGSDQPQHF. In nucleotides, the CDR3 is TGCAGTGCTAGTCCCGGCGGATCCGATCAGCCCCAGCATTTT. The chain has TRBV20-1 and TRBJ1-5; D is undetermined. Deletions cut 3 bases from V and 5 bases from J, with 14 bases between. Germline CDR1 reads DFQATT; CDR2 reads SNEGSKA (reference sequence). This CDR3 region has 14 residues.

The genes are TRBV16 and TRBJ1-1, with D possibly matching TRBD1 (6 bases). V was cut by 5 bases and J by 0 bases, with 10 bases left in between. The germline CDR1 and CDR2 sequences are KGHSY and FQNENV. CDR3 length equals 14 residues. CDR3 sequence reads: CASSKGHMNTEAFF. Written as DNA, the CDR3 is TGTGCCAGCAGCAAGGGACATATGAACACTGAAGCTTTCTTT.

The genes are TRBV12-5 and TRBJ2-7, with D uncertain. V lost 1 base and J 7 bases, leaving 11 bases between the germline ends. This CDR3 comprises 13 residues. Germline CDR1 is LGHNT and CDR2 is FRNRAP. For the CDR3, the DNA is TGTGCTAGTGGTTTGGGGACGGTACCGGAGCAGTACTTC. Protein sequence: CASGLGTVPEQYF.

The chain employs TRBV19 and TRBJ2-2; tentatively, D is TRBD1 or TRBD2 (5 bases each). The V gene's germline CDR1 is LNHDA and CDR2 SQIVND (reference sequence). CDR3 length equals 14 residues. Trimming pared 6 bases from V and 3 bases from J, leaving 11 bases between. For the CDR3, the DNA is TGTGCCAGTAGGTTAGGGACGGACACCGGGGAGCTGTTTTTT. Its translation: CASRLGTDTGELFF. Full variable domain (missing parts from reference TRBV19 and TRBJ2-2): DGGITQSPKYLFRKEGQNVTLSCEQNLNHDAMYWYRQDPGQGLRLIYYSQIVNDFQKGDIAEGYSVSREKKESFPLTVTSAQKNPTAFYLCASRLGTDTGELFFGEGSRLTVL.

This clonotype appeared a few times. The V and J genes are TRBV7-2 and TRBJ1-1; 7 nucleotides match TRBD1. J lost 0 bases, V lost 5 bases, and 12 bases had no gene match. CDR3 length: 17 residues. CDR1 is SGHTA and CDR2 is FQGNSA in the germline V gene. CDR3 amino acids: CASSQGTDRTMNTEAFF. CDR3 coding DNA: TGTGCCAGCAGCCAAGGCACGGACAGGACCATGAACACTGAAGCTTTCTTT. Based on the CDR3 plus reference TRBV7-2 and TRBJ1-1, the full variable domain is GAGVSQSPSNKVTEKGKDVELRCDPISGHTALYWYRQSLGQGLEFLIYFQGNSAPDKSGLPSDRFSAERTGGSVSTLTIQRTQQEDSAVYLCASSQGTDRTMNTEAFFGQGTRLTVV.

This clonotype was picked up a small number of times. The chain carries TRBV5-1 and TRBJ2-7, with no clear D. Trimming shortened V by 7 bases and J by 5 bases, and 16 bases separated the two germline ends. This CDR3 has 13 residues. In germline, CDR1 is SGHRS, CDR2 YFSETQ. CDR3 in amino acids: CASVLEGYHEQYF. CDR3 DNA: TGCGCCAGCGTCCTTGAAGGGTACCACGAGCAGTACTTC.

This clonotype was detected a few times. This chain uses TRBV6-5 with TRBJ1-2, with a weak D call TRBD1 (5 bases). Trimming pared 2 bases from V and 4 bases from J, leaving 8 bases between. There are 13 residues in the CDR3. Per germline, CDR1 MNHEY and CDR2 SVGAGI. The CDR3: CASSYAQAYGYTF. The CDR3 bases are TGTGCCAGCAGTTACGCACAGGCCTATGGCTACACCTTC.

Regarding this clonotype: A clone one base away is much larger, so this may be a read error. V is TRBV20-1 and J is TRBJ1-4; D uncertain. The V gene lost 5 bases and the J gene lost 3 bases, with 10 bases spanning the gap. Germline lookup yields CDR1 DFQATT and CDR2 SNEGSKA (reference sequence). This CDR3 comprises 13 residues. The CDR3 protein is CSAPGRSNEKLFF. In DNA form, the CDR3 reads TGCAGTGCTCCGGGCAGGTCTAATGAAAAACTGTTTTTT.

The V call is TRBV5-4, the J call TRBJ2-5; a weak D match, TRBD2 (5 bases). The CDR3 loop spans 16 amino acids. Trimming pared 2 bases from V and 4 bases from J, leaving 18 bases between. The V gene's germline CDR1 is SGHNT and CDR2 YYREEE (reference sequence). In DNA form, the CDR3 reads TGTGCCAGCAGCTTTATCGAGGGAGCTCTAGGAGAGACCCAGTACTTC. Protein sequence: CASSFIEGALGETQYF. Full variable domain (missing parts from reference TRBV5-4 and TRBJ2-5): ETGVTQSPTHLIKTRGQQVTLRCSSQSGHNTVSWYQQALGQGPQFIFQYYREEENGRGNFPPRFSGLQFPNYSSELNVNALELDDSALYLCASSFIEGALGETQYFGPGTRLLVL.

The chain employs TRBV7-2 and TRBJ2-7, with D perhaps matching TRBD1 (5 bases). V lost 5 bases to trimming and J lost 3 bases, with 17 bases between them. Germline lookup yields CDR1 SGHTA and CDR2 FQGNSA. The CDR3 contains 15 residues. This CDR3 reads CASSQDTTTDYEQYF. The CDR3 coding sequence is TGTGCCAGCAGCCAAGATACGACGACAGACTACGAGCAGTACTTC.

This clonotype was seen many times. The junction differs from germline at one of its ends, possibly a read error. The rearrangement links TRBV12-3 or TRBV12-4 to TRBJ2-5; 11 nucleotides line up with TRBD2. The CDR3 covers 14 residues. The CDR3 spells CASSIAGGQETQYF. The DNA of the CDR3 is TGTGCCAGCAGTATAGCGGGGGGGCAAGAGACCCAGTACTTC.

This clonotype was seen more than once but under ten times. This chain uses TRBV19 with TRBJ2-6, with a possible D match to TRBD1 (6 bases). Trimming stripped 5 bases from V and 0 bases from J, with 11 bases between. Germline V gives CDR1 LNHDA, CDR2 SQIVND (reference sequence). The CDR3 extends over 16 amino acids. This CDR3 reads CASSRDTYSGANVLTF. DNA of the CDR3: TGTGCCAGTAGTCGGGACACCTACTCTGGGGCCAACGTCCTGACTTTC.

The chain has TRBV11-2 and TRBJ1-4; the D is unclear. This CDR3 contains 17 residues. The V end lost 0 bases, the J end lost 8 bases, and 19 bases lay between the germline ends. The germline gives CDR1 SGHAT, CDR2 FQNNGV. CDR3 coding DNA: TGTGCCAGCAGCTTAGATCAGGTCACAGTTTTCGGCGAAAAACTGTTTTTT. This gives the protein CASSLDQVTVFGEKLFF.

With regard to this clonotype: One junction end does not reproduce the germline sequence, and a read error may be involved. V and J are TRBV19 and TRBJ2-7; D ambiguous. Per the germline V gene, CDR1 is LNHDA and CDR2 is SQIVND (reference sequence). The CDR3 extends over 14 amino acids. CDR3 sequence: CAGSIRGSTYEQYF. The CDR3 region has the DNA TGTGCCGGTAGTATTCGCGGATCTACCTACGAGCAGTACTTC.

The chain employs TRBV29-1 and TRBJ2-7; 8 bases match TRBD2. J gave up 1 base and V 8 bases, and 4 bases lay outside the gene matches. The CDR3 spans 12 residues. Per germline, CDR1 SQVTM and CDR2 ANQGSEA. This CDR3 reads CSRGGESYEQYF. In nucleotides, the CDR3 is TGCAGCCGGGGGGGCGAATCCTACGAGCAGTACTTC.

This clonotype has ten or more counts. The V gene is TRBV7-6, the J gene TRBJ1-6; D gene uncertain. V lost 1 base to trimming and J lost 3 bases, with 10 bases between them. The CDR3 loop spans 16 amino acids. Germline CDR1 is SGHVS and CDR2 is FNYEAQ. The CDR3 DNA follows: TGTGCCAGCAGCTTAGACCGGGAGGGCTATAATTCACCCCTCCACTTT. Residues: CASSLDREGYNSPLHF.